This T cell receptor (beta chain) was sequenced for a study of beta chain features in type 1 diabetes. The study, taken as a whole, reports: cDNA-based sequencing might over-represent cells highly expressing TCR.

The CDR3 is made up of 13 amino acids. V shed 0 bases and J shed 3 bases, with 6 bases lying between them. Germline loops: CDR1 LGHNA, CDR2 YSLEER. Remarks on this clone: The antigen remains undetermined.

cDNA synthesis used the whole RNA isolate, giving expressed TCRB sequences. Profiled with immunoSEQ multiplex PCR; TCRdb holds only in-frame clones, not every one. Of 250,000 to 400,000 clones in the sample, around 15% were seen once. The source material was central memory CD4+ T cells from blood. This chain links TRBV4-3 with TRBJ2-7; D not resolved. This sequence was found in a young man in good health. CDR3 in amino acids: CASSQEVGYEQYF. In DNA, the CDR3 is TGCGCCAGCAGCCAAGAAGTAGGCTACGAGCAGTACTTC.